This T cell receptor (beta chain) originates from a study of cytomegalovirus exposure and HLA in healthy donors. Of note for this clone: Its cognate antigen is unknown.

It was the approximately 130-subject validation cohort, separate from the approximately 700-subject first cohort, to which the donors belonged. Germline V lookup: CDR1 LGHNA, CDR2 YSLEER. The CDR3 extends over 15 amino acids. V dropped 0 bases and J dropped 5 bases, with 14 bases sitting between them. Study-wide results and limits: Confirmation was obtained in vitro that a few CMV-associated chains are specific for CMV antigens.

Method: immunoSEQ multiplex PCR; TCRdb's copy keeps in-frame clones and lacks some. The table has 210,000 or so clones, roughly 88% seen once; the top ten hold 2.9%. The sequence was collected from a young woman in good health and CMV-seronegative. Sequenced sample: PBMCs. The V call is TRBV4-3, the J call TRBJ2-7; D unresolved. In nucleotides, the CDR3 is TGCGCCAGCAGCCAAGATTTGAATCCGTCGGACGAGCAGTACTTC. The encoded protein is CASSQDLNPSDEQYF.